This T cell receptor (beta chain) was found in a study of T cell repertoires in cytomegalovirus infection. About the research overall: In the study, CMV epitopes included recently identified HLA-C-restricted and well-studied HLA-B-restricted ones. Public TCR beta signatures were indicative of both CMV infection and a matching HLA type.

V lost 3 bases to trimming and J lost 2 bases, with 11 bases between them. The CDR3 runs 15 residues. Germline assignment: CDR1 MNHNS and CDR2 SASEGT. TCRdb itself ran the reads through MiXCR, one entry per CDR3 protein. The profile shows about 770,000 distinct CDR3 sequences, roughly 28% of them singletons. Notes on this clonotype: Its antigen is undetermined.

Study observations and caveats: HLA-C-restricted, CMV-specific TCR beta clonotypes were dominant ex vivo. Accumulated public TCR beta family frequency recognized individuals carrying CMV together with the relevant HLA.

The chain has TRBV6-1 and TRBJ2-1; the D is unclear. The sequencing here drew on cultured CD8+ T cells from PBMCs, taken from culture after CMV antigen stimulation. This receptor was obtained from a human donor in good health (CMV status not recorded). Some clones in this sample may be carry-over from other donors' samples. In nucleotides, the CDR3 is TGTGCCAGCAGTGACAACTTGAAGCCCTACAATGAGCAGTTCTTC. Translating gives CASSDNLKPYNEQFF.